What follows are 30 T cell receptor beta chains derived from one specimen sequenced in a study of T cell repertoires in cytomegalovirus infection. Which antigens these TCRs recognize remains unknown. TCRdb re-called the reads through MiXCR, storing one row per CDR3 protein. The sample shows about 830,000 distinct CDR3 sequences, around a third of them seen only once. Here the sequenced sample was cultured CD8+ T cells from PBMCs, taken from culture after CMV antigen stimulation. The receptors shown here come from a human donor in good health (CMV status not recorded). Some clones in this sample may be carry-over from other donors' samples.

A few counts support this clonotype. V usage is TRBV4-3 and J usage is TRBJ1-1; D gene ambiguous. Germline values: CDR1 LGHNA, CDR2 YSLEER. V gave up 0 bases and J gave up 7 bases, with 12 bases separating them. This CDR3 spans 14 amino acids. The CDR3 sequence: CASSQDTQALEAFF. CDR3 coding DNA: TGCGCCAGCAGCCAAGATACGCAGGCACTTGAAGCTTTCTTT.

The chain carries TRBV10-1 and TRBJ1-1, with TRBD1 matching over 8 bases. Germline lookup yields CDR1 WNHNN and CDR2 SYGVQD (reference sequence). The CDR3 length is 14 residues. Losses at the gene ends were 4 bases for V and 4 bases for J; bases not matched to a gene: 5. CDR3 amino acids: CASSGTGSSTEAFF. The CDR3, as DNA: TGCGCCAGCAGTGGGACAGGGTCGAGCACTGAAGCTTTCTTT.

In its sample, this clonotype was seen once. In nucleotides, the CDR3 is TGTGCCAGCAGCTTACAGGGGGGACAGAGAAATGAAAAACTGTTTTTT. This translates into CASSLQGGQRNEKLFF. J is TRBJ1-4 and V is TRBV6-4, with 8 bases identical to TRBD1. Germline V gene data show CDR1 as MRHNA and CDR2 as SNTAGT. CDR3 length: 16 amino acids. Trimming at V came to 6 bases and at J to 5 bases, leaving 11 bases not matched to a gene.

The chain uses TRBV7-6 and TRBJ2-1; D is undetermined. The germline gives CDR1 SGHVS, CDR2 FNYEAQ. V lost 5 bases, J lost 10 bases, and 6 bases lay in between. CDR3 length equals 10 residues. This chain's CDR3 is CASSPPEQFF. The CDR3 DNA reads TGTGCCAGCAGCCCCCCCGAGCAGTTCTTC. Filled out from reference TRBV7-6 and TRBJ2-1, the complete variable domain reads GAGVSQSPRYKVTKRGQDVALRCDPISGHVSLYWYRQALGQGPEFLTYFNYEAQQDKSGLPNDRFSAERPEGSISTLTIQRTEQRDSAMYRCASSPPEQFFGPGTRLTVL.

The chain carries TRBV12-3 or TRBV12-4 and TRBJ2-6; the D gene is possibly TRBD2 (5 bases). V shed 5 bases and J shed 4 bases, with 15 bases lying between them. The CDR3 has 16 residues. In DNA, the CDR3 is TGTGCCAGCAGTCCCCCCGGTTTAGCGGGGGCCAACGTCCTGACTTTC. Translation gives CASSPPGLAGANVLTF.

CDR3 protein: CASTKEGGDTEAFF. The CDR3, as DNA: TGTGCCAGCACCAAAGAAGGGGGGGACACTGAAGCTTTCTTT. The J gene is TRBJ1-1, the V gene TRBV7-9; D is perhaps TRBD1 (6 bases). CDR3 length: 14 residues. Germline loops: CDR1 SEHNR, CDR2 FQNEAQ (reference sequence). The V end was cut by 7 bases, the J end by 3 bases, with 15 bases between.

The chain carries TRBV19 and TRBJ1-2; 7 bases are a match to TRBD1. CDR3 length equals 16 residues. V was clipped by 4 bases and J by 7 bases; unmatched bases: 15. The germline V gene encodes CDR1 LNHDA and CDR2 SQIVND (reference sequence). This chain's CDR3 is CASSNPPDRAASGYTF. The CDR3 nucleotides read TGTGCCAGTAGTAACCCCCCCGACAGGGCGGCGAGTGGCTACACCTTC.

In its sample, this clonotype was seen many times. The chain couples TRBV6-5 to TRBJ2-6, with a tentative D call TRBD1 (6 bases). V was shortened by 4 bases and J by 2 bases, with 12 bases between the two germline ends. Looked up from germline, CDR1 is MNHEY and CDR2 is SVGAGI. The CDR3 spans 16 residues. The CDR3 DNA reads as TGTGCCAGCAGTTTCCAGGGGACGGCTGGGGCCAACGTCCTGACTTTC. This gives the protein CASSFQGTAGANVLTF.

The V call is TRBV18, the J call TRBJ2-1; possible D gene TRBD1, 5 bases. The V end was cut by 0 bases, the J end by 2 bases, with 14 bases between. Germline CDR1 reads KGHSH; CDR2 reads LQKENI. The CDR3 is made up of 17 amino acids. The chain's CDR3 is CASSPPVKGRPYNEQFF. CDR3 nucleotides: TGTGCCAGCTCACCACCGGTAAAGGGGCGTCCCTACAATGAGCAGTTCTTC.

The chain's CDR3 is CASSQGYGARPYEQYV. CDR3 bases: TGCGCCAGCAGCCAAGGTTACGGGGCTAGGCCCTACGAGCAGTACGTC. The J gene is TRBJ2-7, the V gene TRBV4-1; tentatively, D is TRBD1 or TRBD2 (5 bases each). The V gene lost 1 base and the J gene lost 2 bases, with 15 bases spanning the gap. The CDR3 totals 16 residues. Germline V gives CDR1 MGHRA, CDR2 YSYEKL.

This sequence joins TRBV27 and TRBJ2-1; D uncertain. The CDR3 has 15 residues. CDR1 is MNHEY, CDR2 SMNVEV, per germline (reference sequence). Trimming took off 0 bases at V and 2 bases at J, with 8 bases between the two ends. CDR3 sequence (DNA): TGTGCCAGCAGTTTATCCGCCCCTCCCTACAATGAGCAGTTCTTC. It translates to CASSLSAPPYNEQFF.

This clonotype occurred many times. This rearrangement joins TRBV7-2 to TRBJ2-2, with D possibly called TRBD1 or TRBD2 (5 bases each). The CDR3 spans 15 residues. In germline, CDR1 is SGHTA, CDR2 FQGNSA. The V gene lost 7 bases and the J gene lost 2 bases, with 14 bases spanning the gap. CDR3 nucleotide sequence: TGTGCCAGCACTTCCGGGACCTACAACACCGGGGAGCTGTTTTTT. Its translation is CASTSGTYNTGELFF.

This clonotype was picked up one time. This sequence joins TRBV10-3 and TRBJ1-2, with 8 bases matching TRBD1. V trimming: 6 bases; J trimming: 4 bases; junction bases outside the gene matches: 7. This CDR3 has 14 amino acids. Germline lookup yields CDR1 ENHRY and CDR2 SYGVKD. The CDR3 sequence is CAIRDTTGVYGYTF. DNA for the CDR3: TGTGCCATCAGAGACACGACAGGGGTCTATGGCTACACCTTC.

The chain is built from TRBV4-2 and TRBJ1-2; D is undetermined. CDR3 length equals 13 residues. Germline CDR1 reads LGHNA; CDR2 reads YNFKEQ. Trimming pared 3 bases from V and 5 bases from J, leaving 10 bases between. The CDR3 region has the DNA TGTGCCAGCAGCCACGAGGGAAATTATGGCTACACCTTC. Protein sequence: CASSHEGNYGYTF.

This clonotype showed up just a few times. CDR3 DNA: TGTGCCATCAAAGGGACAGGGGTTGCAGATACGCAGTATTTT. Protein sequence: CAIKGTGVADTQYF. The J gene is TRBJ2-3, the V gene TRBV10-3, with 10 bases matching TRBD1. Germline CDR1 ENHRY, CDR2 SYGVKD. The CDR3 length is 14 residues. The J segment lost 4 bases and the V segment lost 7 bases, leaving 5 bases of the junction unmatched.

This clonotype has more than one count but fewer than ten. The rearrangement uses TRBV6-5 and TRBJ1-2; perhaps TRBD1 as D (6 bases). Germline CDR1 and CDR2: MNHEY and SVGAGI. V was shortened by 0 bases and J by 3 bases, with 11 bases between the two germline ends. This CDR3 comprises 15 residues. This chain's CDR3 is CASSYSGGLDYGYTF. The CDR3, as DNA: TGTGCCAGCAGTTACTCGGGGGGCTTGGACTATGGCTACACCTTC.

This clonotype has ten or more counts. V is TRBV7-6 and J is TRBJ2-5; D gene unclear. The CDR3 has 15 amino acids. V gave up 3 bases and J gave up 2 bases, with 13 bases separating them. CDR1 and CDR2 from the germline V gene are SGHVS and FNYEAQ. DNA for the CDR3: TGTGCCAGCAGCTTGGCAGACACAACTCAAGAGACCCAGTACTTC. Translation: CASSLADTTQETQYF.

This clonotype was picked up a small number of times. The genes are TRBV7-9 and TRBJ1-4, with D possibly TRBD1 on 5 matching bases. The CDR3 is 13 amino acids. Germline CDR1 is SEHNR and CDR2 is FQNEAQ (reference sequence). Trimming pared 5 bases from V and 10 bases from J, leaving 14 bases between. The CDR3 DNA follows: TGTGCCAGCAGCCCGGACACCGGGGGAAAACTGTTTTTT. It is translated as CASSPDTGGKLFF. Combining the CDR3 with reference TRBV7-9 and TRBJ1-4 gives the whole variable domain DTGVSQNPRHKITKRGQNVTFRCDPISEHNRLYWYRQTLGQGPEFLTYFQNEAQLEKSRLLSDRFSAERPKGSFSTLEIQRTEQGDSAMYLCASSPDTGGKLFFGSGTQLSVL.

This clonotype has a handful of counts. J is TRBJ2-1 and V is TRBV12-5, with TRBD2 matching 8 bases. Germline values: CDR1 LGHNT, CDR2 FRNRAP. The CDR3 has 17 amino acids. V lost 7 bases and J lost 0; bases outside the gene matches: 11. CDR3 residues: CASVSVSGTTSYNEQFF. In DNA, the CDR3 is TGTGCTAGTGTCTCAGTTAGCGGGACTACCTCCTACAATGAGCAGTTCTTC.

This clonotype was seen a few times. The CDR3 reads CSADTGQGSEQYV. The CDR3 region has the DNA TGCAGTGCAGATACTGGACAGGGGTCCGAGCAGTACGTC. J is TRBJ2-7 and V is TRBV20-1, with 9 bases fitting TRBD1. Trimming cost V 6 bases and J 6 bases; bases outside gene matches: 9. Germline CDR1 reads DFQATT; CDR2 reads SNEGSKA (reference sequence). The CDR3 totals 13 residues.

The rearrangement joins TRBV7-4 to TRBJ2-1, with 8 bases aligning to TRBD1. CDR1 and CDR2 (germline): SGHVT, SQSDAQ. Trimming cost V 4 bases and J 8 bases; bases outside gene matches: 4. This CDR3 is built from 13 residues. CDR3 protein: CASSSQGADEQFF. CDR3 DNA: TGTGCCAGCAGCTCGCAGGGGGCGGATGAGCAGTTCTTC.

This clonotype has only a few counts. J is TRBJ2-3 and V is TRBV27; D tentatively reads TRBD1 or TRBD2 (5 bases each). CDR3 length: 16 residues. CDR1 MNHEY and CDR2 SMNVEV come from the germline V gene (reference sequence). With 4 bases removed from V and 3 bases from J, the gap between germline ends came to 17 bases. CDR3 sequence reads: CASSWTGAIGTDTQYF. Written as DNA, the CDR3 is TGTGCCAGCAGTTGGACCGGGGCCATTGGTACAGATACGCAGTATTTT.

This clonotype has a handful of counts. The chain recombines TRBV4-1 with TRBJ2-3, with 7 nucleotides matching TRBD2. This CDR3 is 16 amino acids long. Germline CDR1 is MGHRA and CDR2 is YSYEKL. J gave up 2 bases and V 5 bases, and 10 bases lay outside the gene matches. DNA for the CDR3: TGCGCCAGCAGCGGCAAGGCGGGGGAGAACACAGATACGCAGTATTTT. Translation gives CASSGKAGENTDTQYF.

The J gene is TRBJ2-7, the V gene TRBV7-6, with TRBD1 as a possible D gene (6 bases). In germline, CDR1 is SGHVS, CDR2 FNYEAQ. V shed 3 bases and J shed 3 bases, with 18 bases lying between them. The CDR3 runs 16 residues. This CDR3 is CASSLGLRTEDYEQYV. The CDR3 DNA sequence: TGTGCCAGCAGCTTGGGTTTAAGGACAGAGGACTACGAGCAGTACGTC.

The chain links TRBV28 to TRBJ2-1; maybe TRBD2 (6 bases). Trimming took 5 bases from V and 3 from J, leaving 14 bases between them. CDR1 and CDR2 (germline): MDHEN, SYDVKM. The length of the CDR3 is 15 residues. The CDR3 loop reads CASSPSGLIYNEQFF. CDR3 nucleotides: TGTGCCAGCAGTCCCTCGGGACTCATCTACAATGAGCAGTTCTTC.

V usage is TRBV9 and J usage is TRBJ2-5, with 9 positions matching TRBD2. J gave up 4 bases and V 0 bases, and 7 bases lay outside the gene matches. The length of the CDR3 is 16 residues. Germline CDR1 reads SGDLS; CDR2 reads YYNGEE. The CDR3 loop is CASSVDSGGPRETQYF. The CDR3 nucleotides are TGTGCCAGCAGCGTAGACAGCGGGGGGCCGAGAGAGACCCAGTACTTC.

This clonotype was counted only a few times. Relative to the germline gene, one junction end is altered; a read error may explain this. This chain connects TRBV7-6 to TRBJ1-1; D uncertain. This CDR3 is built from 13 residues. Germline loops: CDR1 SGHVS, CDR2 FNYEAQ. In DNA form, the CDR3 reads TGTGCCAGCAGCTTAGTCTTGAACTCTGAAGCTTTCTTT. Amino acid sequence: CASSLVLNSEAFF.

The rearrangement joins TRBV2 to TRBJ1-2; D remains unclear. The germline V gene has CDR1 SNHLY and CDR2 FYNNEI. The CDR3 sequence is 11 residues long. V lost 6 bases and J 10 bases, leaving 12 bases between the germline ends. In DNA form, the CDR3 reads TGTGCCAGCAGGCCCCCGGCAGCCTACACCTTC. Translating gives CASRPPAAYTF.

The chain carries TRBV2 and TRBJ2-4; TRBD1 matches 11 bases. The V gene's germline CDR1 is SNHLY and CDR2 FYNNEI. The CDR3 covers 18 residues. The V gene end was trimmed by 4 bases and the J gene end by 3 bases; junction bases not matched to a gene: 11. The CDR3 reads CASSGGQGARGVKNIQYF. The CDR3 nucleotides read TGTGCCAGCAGTGGCGGACAGGGGGCAAGGGGAGTCAAAAACATTCAGTACTTC.

This clonotype was observed a handful of times. The rearrangement uses TRBV24-1 and TRBJ1-1; the match to TRBD1 covers 9 bases. CDR1 is KGHDR and CDR2 is SFDVKD in the germline V gene. This CDR3 has 13 amino acids. V lost 4 bases, J lost 12 bases, and 8 bases stayed unmatched. The CDR3 protein is CATSEPGTGLTFF. Written as DNA, the CDR3 is TGTGCCACCAGTGAACCCGGGACAGGGTTAACTTTCTTT.